These 29 T cell receptor beta chains share one sample of origin, sequenced in a study of long-term antiretroviral therapy in people with HIV. It was version v3.0 of the immunoSEQ assay that was run at survey level. Method: immunoSEQ multiplex PCR; TCRdb's copy keeps in-frame clones and lacks some. The sample lists 7,400 or so clones; nearly 75% were seen once. This material consisted of unsorted PBMCs, taken 0.9 years before starting antiretroviral therapy. Every receptor here comes from a man aged 40-50 years with HIV.

The gene calls are TRBV7-2 and TRBJ2-2; unclear D gene. Germline-derived CDR1 and CDR2 are SGHTA and FQGNSA. The CDR3 is made up of 14 amino acids. Trimming left V 5 bases short and J 3 bases short, with 10 bases between. This CDR3 reads CASSPAVYTGELFF. CDR3 coding DNA: TGTGCCAGCAGCCCCGCAGTATACACCGGGGAGCTGTTTTTT.

This chain links TRBV10-3 with TRBJ2-7, with 9 bases aligning to TRBD1. This CDR3 comprises 16 residues. The V gene's germline CDR1 is ENHRY and CDR2 SYGVKD. Germline trimming cut 3 bases from V and 6 bases from J; bases unmatched to any gene: 12. The CDR3 sequence: CAISEPHSGTGSEQYF. The CDR3 DNA reads as TGTGCCATCAGTGAACCCCATTCCGGGACAGGGTCCGAGCAGTACTTC.

The J gene is TRBJ2-7, the V gene TRBV5-6; D possibly corresponds to TRBD2 (6 bases). The CDR3 sequence is 14 residues long. Trimming stripped 4 bases from V and 5 bases from J, with 16 bases between. The germline gives CDR1 SGHDT, CDR2 YYEEEE. The CDR3 region has the DNA TGTGCCAGCAGCGGGGAGGTGTCTCGAAACGAGCAGTACTTC. Amino acids: CASSGEVSRNEQYF.

The V and J genes are TRBV7-8 and TRBJ2-7, with unresolved D. The CDR3 is 15 amino acids. CDR1 and CDR2 (germline): SGHVS, FQNEAQ. V was trimmed by 2 bases and J by 0 bases, leaving 11 bases between them. The chain's CDR3 is CASSLRAVSSYEQYF. The CDR3 DNA reads TGTGCCAGCAGCTTAAGGGCGGTGAGCTCCTACGAGCAGTACTTC.

A few counts support this clone. The chain has TRBV7-9 and TRBJ1-1; tentative D call: TRBD1 (5 bases). The length of the CDR3 is 15 residues. From germline, CDR1 is SEHNR and CDR2 FQNEAQ (reference sequence). Trimming shortened V by 6 bases and J by 11 bases, and 25 bases separated the two germline ends. The CDR3 nucleotides read TGTGCCAGCAGACCTATTGACAGCCGAGGTGGTGAGGCTTTCTTT. Its protein is CASRPIDSRGGEAFF.

This clone was seen more than once but under ten times. The V gene is TRBV7-2, the J gene TRBJ2-7; 7 bases are shared with TRBD2. Germline CDR1 SGHTA, CDR2 FQGNSA. The J segment lost 1 base and the V segment lost 1 base, leaving 1 base of the junction unmatched. This CDR3 is built from 14 residues. The CDR3 DNA is TGTGCCAGCAGCTTAGGAGCGGGGTCCTACGAGCAGTACTTC. Amino acid sequence: CASSLGAGSYEQYF.

This chain joins TRBV2 and TRBJ2-7; no firm D call. CDR1 and CDR2 from the germline V gene are SNHLY and FYNNEI. This CDR3 has 15 amino acids. V was clipped by 3 bases and J by 7 bases, with 19 bases between them. CDR3 amino acids: CASSDRPVGPGEQYF. DNA of the CDR3: TGTGCCAGCAGTGACCGCCCGGTCGGGCCCGGAGAGCAGTACTTC.

The chain has TRBV30 and TRBJ2-3; 9 bases are shared with TRBD2. Germline lookup yields CDR1 GTSNPN and CDR2 SVGIG (reference sequence). With 4 bases clipped from V and 1 base from J, the junction kept 0 bases outside the gene matches. The CDR3 totals 13 residues. The CDR3 is CAWKRGGTDTQYF. CDR3 DNA sequence: TGTGCCTGGAAGCGGGGGGGCACAGATACGCAGTATTTT.

Judged by abundance, this clone is large (0.1 to 1%). The chain links TRBV7-9 to TRBJ2-7; TRBD2 might be the D (6 bases). CDR3 length: 13 amino acids. V lost 0 bases to trimming and J lost 7 bases, with 10 bases between them. The germline V gene has CDR1 SEHNR and CDR2 FQNEAQ (reference sequence). CDR3 protein: CASSLAAGSEQYF. The CDR3 nucleotides are TGTGCCAGCAGCTTAGCGGCCGGGAGTGAGCAGTACTTC.

The chain joins TRBV30 to TRBJ2-3; 8 nucleotides align to TRBD2. V lost 0 bases and J lost 5; bases outside the gene matches: 7. The CDR3 is made up of 15 amino acids. The germline V gene encodes CDR1 GTSNPN and CDR2 SVGIG (reference sequence). The CDR3 sequence: CAWSVMSSGLDTQYF. The CDR3 DNA sequence: TGTGCCTGGAGTGTAATGTCTAGCGGGTTAGATACGCAGTATTTT.

The chain uses TRBV4-3 and TRBJ1-2; no reliable D call. Per germline, CDR1 LGHNA and CDR2 YSLEER. V lost 0 bases, J lost 4 bases, and 18 bases lay in between. The CDR3 totals 17 residues. CDR3 sequence: CASSQDAATPPRYGYTF. In DNA form, the CDR3 reads TGCGCCAGCAGCCAAGATGCGGCGACCCCTCCCCGCTATGGCTACACCTTC.

Remarks on this clone: The same CDR3 is also encoded by other DNA sequences in this sample. V is TRBV18 and J is TRBJ1-1; D is perhaps TRBD1 (6 bases). CDR1 KGHSH and CDR2 LQKENI come from the germline V gene. Trimming left V 1 base short and J 4 bases short, with 7 bases between. The CDR3 runs 13 residues. The CDR3 region is CASSPQGGTEAFF. As DNA, the CDR3 is TGTGCCAGCTCACCACAGGGGGGCACTGAAGCTTTCTTT.

The chain joins TRBV11-3 to TRBJ2-1; a possible D gene is TRBD1 (5 bases). CDR1 and CDR2 from the germline V gene are SGHNT and YENEEA. The CDR3 is 14 residues long. V lost 1 base, J lost 9 bases, and 13 bases lay in between. The CDR3, as DNA: TGTGCCAGCAGCTTAGGGAGTTGGGGCGGTGAGCAGTTCTTC. It translates to CASSLGSWGGEQFF. The full variable domain, with the rest looked up from reference TRBV11-3 and TRBJ2-1, is EAGVVQSPRYKIIEKKQPVAFWCNPISGHNTLYWYLQNLGQGPELLIRYENEEAVDDSQLPKDRFSAERLKGVDSTLKIQPAELGDSAVYLCASSLGSWGGEQFFGPGTRLTVL.

The chain uses TRBV6-5 and TRBJ2-2; 9 nucleotides match TRBD1. Germline CDR1 is MNHEY and CDR2 is SVGAGI. After removal of 1 base from V and 5 bases from J, the junction contained 5 bases not matched to a gene. The CDR3 consists of 16 residues. The CDR3 protein is CASSYLQGAGTGELFF. In DNA, the CDR3 is TGTGCCAGCAGTTACTTACAGGGGGCAGGTACCGGGGAGCTGTTTTTT.

This chain uses TRBV28 with TRBJ2-7; no clear D gene. Trimming took off 2 bases at V and 1 base at J, with 12 bases between the two ends. This CDR3 has 15 amino acids. Germline V gene lookup returns CDR1 MDHEN and CDR2 SYDVKM. As DNA, the CDR3 is TGTGCCAGCAGTTTAGGGCAGGACCCTTCCTACGAGCAGTACTTC. As protein: CASSLGQDPSYEQYF. The complete variable domain, with remaining parts taken from reference TRBV28 and TRBJ2-7, reads DVKVTQSSRYLVKRTGEKVFLECVQDMDHENMFWYRQDPGLGLRLIYFSYDVKMKEKGDIPEGYSVSREKKERFSLILESASTNQTSMYLCASSLGQDPSYEQYFGPGTRLTVT.

This sequence joins TRBV4-3 and TRBJ2-7; D might be TRBD1 (6 bases). This CDR3 comprises 19 residues. The germline gives CDR1 LGHNA, CDR2 YSLEER. Trimming left V 0 bases short and J 0 bases short, with 21 bases between. The CDR3 DNA reads as TGCGCCAGCAGCCAAGATTTTCTACAATTTGGGGGCCTCTCCTACGAGCAGTACTTC. It specifies CASSQDFLQFGGLSYEQYF.

The chain recombines TRBV6-1 with TRBJ1-4; D not certain. Germline V CDR1 and CDR2: MNHNS, SASEGT. This CDR3 comprises 13 residues. V was cut by 8 bases and J by 8 bases, with 15 bases left in between. The DNA for the CDR3 is TGTGCCAGCGGGAAATCGGGAGAAGAAAAACTGTTTTTT. Its translation: CASGKSGEEKLFF.

V gene TRBV11-2 combines with J gene TRBJ2-7, with TRBD2 matching 10 bases. Trimming at V came to 5 bases and at J to 4 bases, leaving 11 bases not matched to a gene. The CDR3 loop spans 16 amino acids. Looked up from germline, CDR1 is SGHAT and CDR2 is FQNNGV. The CDR3 coding sequence is TGTGCCAGCAGCCCGGCCCTAGCGGGGGCCGGGTACGAGCAGTACTTC. It codes for CASSPALAGAGYEQYF. Full variable domain (outside the CDR3, taken from reference TRBV11-2 and TRBJ2-7): EAGVAQSPRYKIIEKRQSVAFWCNPISGHATLYWYQQILGQGPKLLIQFQNNGVVDDSQLPKDRFSAERLKGVDSTLKIQPAKLEDSAVYLCASSPALAGAGYEQYFGPGTRLTVT.

The CDR3 coding sequence is TGCGCCAGCAGCTTGGGCCAAATCTATGGCTACACCTTC. This sequence encodes CASSLGQIYGYTF. The chain combines TRBV5-1 with TRBJ1-2; D remains unclear. Germline assignment: CDR1 SGHRS and CDR2 YFSETQ. This CDR3 comprises 13 residues. V was clipped by 0 bases and J by 4 bases, with 7 bases between them.

V and J are TRBV7-9 and TRBJ2-7; D is undetermined. The germline gives CDR1 SEHNR, CDR2 FQNEAQ (reference sequence). The CDR3 extends over 15 amino acids. Trimming cost V 8 bases and J 2 bases, with 19 bases left between them. CDR3 in amino acids: CASSYGRRAPYEQYF. The DNA for the CDR3 is TGTGCCAGCTCGTACGGACGCCGGGCTCCCTACGAGCAGTACTTC.

V is TRBV14 and J is TRBJ2-3, with TRBD1 matching over 7 bases. Germline values: CDR1 SGHDN, CDR2 FVKESK. The CDR3 is 18 amino acids. Unmatched junction bases numbered 10, after V lost 1 base and J lost 0 bases. This chain's CDR3 is CASSQALTGDFSTDTQYF. The CDR3 DNA reads TGTGCCAGCAGCCAAGCCCTCACAGGGGATTTTAGCACAGATACGCAGTATTTT.

This chain joins TRBV7-6 and TRBJ2-1; 9 bases are a match to TRBD1. The CDR3 is 15 residues long. Germline CDR1 and CDR2: SGHVS and FNYEAQ. J gave up 2 bases and V 1 base, and 0 bases lay outside the gene matches. CDR3 sequence reads: CASSLGQGAYNEQFF. CDR3 coding DNA: TGTGCCAGCAGCTTAGGACAGGGGGCCTACAATGAGCAGTTCTTC.

V is TRBV29-1 and J is TRBJ2-1; TRBD2 matches 11 bases. CDR1 and CDR2 (germline): SQVTM, ANQGSEA. V lost 0 bases, J lost 1 base, and 2 bases stayed unmatched. The CDR3 is made up of 16 amino acids. CDR3 loop: CSVEDPSGGSYNEQFF. In DNA, the CDR3 is TGCAGCGTTGAAGATCCTAGCGGGGGGTCCTACAATGAGCAGTTCTTC.

A single count supports this clone. The V call is TRBV30, the J call TRBJ1-4; the match to TRBD1 covers 9 bases. The junction had 1 base not matched to a gene; V was cut back by 2 bases and J by 6 bases. This CDR3 contains 13 residues. Per the germline V gene, CDR1 is GTSNPN and CDR2 is SVGIG (reference sequence). In DNA, the CDR3 is TGTGCCTGGAGTAGGGACAGGGATGAAAAACTGTTTTTT. It is translated as CAWSRDRDEKLFF.

V and J are TRBV5-1 and TRBJ1-2; D ambiguous. CDR1 is SGHRS and CDR2 is YFSETQ in the germline V gene. The V gene lost 5 bases and the J gene lost 4 bases, with 9 bases spanning the gap. This CDR3 comprises 12 residues. The DNA of the CDR3 is TGCGCCAGCAGAGACGGAGGCTATGGCTACACCTTC. Encoded protein: CASRDGGYGYTF.

V and J are TRBV7-9 and TRBJ1-4; D remains ambiguous. This CDR3 contains 13 residues. Germline values: CDR1 SEHNR, CDR2 FQNEAQ (reference sequence). Deletions cut 0 bases from V and 17 bases from J, with 16 bases between. CDR3 residues: CASSLATVATIFF. CDR3 DNA sequence: TGTGCCAGCAGCTTAGCGACCGTGGCAACTATTTTTTTT. Looking up the rest from reference TRBV7-9 and TRBJ1-4 gives the full variable domain: DTGVSQNPRHKITKRGQNVTFRCDPISEHNRLYWYRQTLGQGPEFLTYFQNEAQLEKSRLLSDRFSAERPKGSFSTLEIQRTEQGDSAMYLCASSLATVATIFFGSGTQLSVL.

The V gene is TRBV19, the J gene TRBJ2-3; D is unclear. The germline V gene has CDR1 LNHDA and CDR2 SQIVND (reference sequence). This CDR3 is 11 amino acids long. V lost 5 bases to trimming and J lost 6 bases, with 6 bases between them. CDR3 loop: CASSVSDTQYF. The CDR3 DNA reads as TGTGCCAGTAGTGTCTCTGATACGCAGTATTTT.

The rearrangement uses TRBV4-3 and TRBJ1-5; 9 nucleotides align to TRBD1. The germline V gene encodes CDR1 LGHNA and CDR2 YSLEER. This CDR3 is built from 17 residues. The trim removed 0 bases at V and 2 bases at J, leaving 5 bases unmatched. CDR3 region: CASSQDWTGAGNQPQHF. In nucleotides, the CDR3 is TGCGCCAGCAGCCAAGATTGGACAGGGGCGGGCAATCAGCCCCAGCATTTT.

The chain has TRBV2 and TRBJ2-7, with 9 nucleotides matching TRBD1. Looked up from germline, CDR1 is SNHLY and CDR2 is FYNNEI. The ends lost 5 bases at V and 0 bases at J; junction bases unmatched: 11. This CDR3 comprises 17 residues. CDR3 sequence reads: CASSLIRDREASYEQYF. The DNA for the CDR3 is TGTGCCAGCAGTTTAATTCGGGACAGGGAGGCCTCCTACGAGCAGTACTTC. The entire variable domain, with the rest obtained from reference TRBV2 and TRBJ2-7, is as follows: EPEVTQTPSHQVTQMGQEVILRCVPISNHLYFYWYRQILGQKVEFLVSFYNNEISEKSEIFDDQFSVERPDGSNFTLKIRSTKLEDSAMYFCASSLIRDREASYEQYFGPGTRLTVT.